This TCR beta chain appears in the sequencing data of a study of control samples from healthy donors and cancer patients. Trimming removed 4 bases from V and 6 bases from J; junction bases left unmatched: 8. Germline loops: CDR1 SGHTA, CDR2 FQGNSA. There are 15 residues in the CDR3. Measured with immunoSEQ multiplex PCR; TCRdb has only the in-frame clones, and not every one. The sample includes about 190,000 clones, roughly nine tenths of them seen just once. The chain joins TRBV7-2 to TRBJ2-2, with 7 positions matching TRBD1. Material: blood. This sequence originates from a young man in good health. The CDR3 DNA is TGTGCCAGCAGCTCCCAGGGGGTAAAGGCCGGGGAGCTGTTTTTT. Its protein product is CASSSQGVKAGELFF.